The clone carrying this TCR beta chain was seen many times. What it recognizes is unknown. Researchers built TCR beta libraries using quantitative 5'-RACE with molecular barcodes. TCRdb re-analysed the 5' RACE reads in MiXCR, keeping a single row per CDR3 protein. This table holds more than 400,000 distinct CDR3 sequences, roughly 5% found once. The entry originates in a study of CD8 T cells in ankylosing spondylitis. Study-level points and caveats: Certain motif variants had earlier appeared in reactive arthritis synovial fluid and blood. Disease-linked clones, CD8+, were relatively rare in peripheral blood. Ankylosing spondylitis blood appeared to carry a characteristic TCR beta motif of roughly 8 highly homologous variants. Matched ankylosing spondylitis synovial fluid reportedly showed significant enrichment of disease-linked clones.

V gave up 7 bases and J gave up 5 bases, with 12 bases separating them. Germline V gene sequence: CDR1 MNHEY, CDR2 SMNVEV (reference sequence). The CDR3 length is 13 residues. The clonotype originates from a male donor with ankylosing spondylitis. Sequenced: blood, either unsorted or a sorted T cell fraction (not recorded which). The chain is built from TRBV27 and TRBJ2-1; D is ambiguous. As DNA, the CDR3 is TGTGCCAGCACTGGTCTTGGGGACAATGAGCAGTTCTTC. Translation: CASTGLGDNEQFF.